The 20 T cell receptor beta chains reported below all come from one sample, sequenced in a study of cytomegalovirus exposure and HLA in healthy donors. The PCR had 60 Vbeta and 13 Jbeta primers. Sequencing used immunoSEQ multiplex PCR; TCRdb keeps in-frame clones, though not all of them. The table has some 110,000 clones, approximately 80% seen once. What was sequenced was PBMCs. The receptor source for this set is a woman aged 18-35 years in good health and CMV-seropositive.

This chain connects TRBV6-1 to TRBJ2-1; 7 bases map to TRBD1. Trimming removed 5 bases from V and 8 bases from J; junction bases left unmatched: 6. The CDR3 spans 13 residues. The germline V gene encodes CDR1 MNHNS and CDR2 SASEGT. The CDR3 region is CASSILGGDEQFF. Here the CDR3 DNA reads TGTGCCAGCAGTATTTTAGGGGGCGATGAGCAGTTCTTC.

V and J are TRBV9 and TRBJ2-1; 11 bases match TRBD2. V shed 1 base and J 10 bases; nucleotides not matched to a gene: 10. Germline V lookup: CDR1 SGDLS, CDR2 YYNGEE. This CDR3 contains 16 residues. CDR3 in DNA: TGTGCCAGCAGCGTAAGTGGGACTAGCGGCCAAGGAGAGCAGTTCTTC. It translates to CASSVSGTSGQGEQFF.

The V and J genes are TRBV29-1 and TRBJ1-4; possibly TRBD1 for D (5 bases). CDR1 SQVTM and CDR2 ANQGSEA come from the germline V gene. The CDR3 is 13 residues long. Trimming shortened V by 6 bases and J by 7 bases, and 15 bases separated the two germline ends. The CDR3 DNA sequence: TGCAGCGTGGCCCCTACGGGGGGTGAAAAACTGTTTTTT. It encodes CSVAPTGGEKLFF.

V gene TRBV30 combines with J gene TRBJ2-3; D may be TRBD2 (5 bases). Trimming took off 0 bases at V and 0 bases at J, with 10 bases between the two ends. There are 15 residues in the CDR3. Germline CDR1 is GTSNPN and CDR2 is SVGIG (reference sequence). CDR3 nucleotides: TGTGCCTGGAGTGTAGCTAGCAGGAGCACAGATACGCAGTATTTT. Its translation is CAWSVASRSTDTQYF.

This clone occurred a few times. The genes are TRBV2 and TRBJ1-5; D gene ambiguous. In germline, CDR1 is SNHLY, CDR2 FYNNEI. This CDR3 contains 13 residues. V was cut by 4 bases and J by 3 bases, with 7 bases left in between. CDR3 residues: CASSGTLNQPQHF. The CDR3 DNA sequence: TGTGCCAGCAGTGGAACTCTCAATCAGCCCCAGCATTTT.

The rearrangement joins TRBV6-1 to TRBJ2-7, with D possibly being TRBD2 (6 bases). Deletions cut 2 bases from V and 0 bases from J, with 8 bases between. The V gene's germline CDR1 is MNHNS and CDR2 SASEGT. This CDR3 is 14 amino acids long. The CDR3 spells CASSERGLSYEQYF. In DNA form, the CDR3 reads TGTGCCAGCAGTGAAAGGGGACTCTCCTACGAGCAGTACTTC.

The V call is TRBV9, the J call TRBJ1-1; 9 positions agree with TRBD1. This CDR3 has 13 residues. V trimming: 3 bases; J trimming: 10 bases; junction bases outside the gene matches: 7. Germline V gene lookup returns CDR1 SGDLS and CDR2 YYNGEE. CDR3 nucleotides: TGTGCCAGCAGCGGGGGACAGGGCTTGGGAGCTTTCTTT. This sequence encodes CASSGGQGLGAFF.

On this clone: Other DNA sequences of this sample code for an identical CDR3. This chain uses TRBV6-6 with TRBJ1-4; 9 nucleotides line up with TRBD1. CDR3 size: 15 residues. With V trimmed by 2 bases and J by 4 bases, 2 bases remained unmatched. Germline V gives CDR1 MNHNY, CDR2 SVGAGI (reference sequence). The CDR3 is CASSYATGGNEKLFF. CDR3 coding DNA: TGTGCCAGCAGTTACGCGACAGGGGGTAATGAAAAACTGTTTTTT.

This clone was counted between two and nine times. DNA of the CDR3: TGTGCCAGCAGCAGAGCTGACGCACTAAGCTCCTACAATGAGCAGTTCTTC. Its translation: CASSRADALSSYNEQFF. This chain links TRBV21-1 with TRBJ2-1; TRBD2 is the table's D call and was not checked against the DNA. TRBV21-1 is labeled a pseudogene. This CDR3 comprises 17 residues.

The chain has TRBV6-6 and TRBJ1-5; TRBD1 is a possible D gene (5 bases). The V end was cut by 5 bases, the J end by 5 bases, with 19 bases between. The CDR3 length is 16 residues. Germline CDR1 MNHNY, CDR2 SVGAGI (reference sequence). CDR3: CASSPPTDRYYQPQHF. Here the CDR3 DNA reads TGTGCCAGCAGTCCCCCGACAGATAGGTACTATCAGCCCCAGCATTTT.

The V and J genes are TRBV10-2 and TRBJ1-2, with D maybe TRBD1 (6 bases). The CDR3 consists of 14 residues. Germline V gene lookup returns CDR1 WSHSY and CDR2 SAAADI. V was clipped by 2 bases and J by 4 bases, with 11 bases between them. The CDR3 sequence is CASSENRDGYGYTF. The CDR3 bases are TGCGCCAGCAGTGAGAACAGGGATGGCTATGGCTACACCTTC.

This chain uses TRBV19 with TRBJ2-6; D ambiguous. V lost 4 bases and J 2 bases, leaving 6 bases between the germline ends. This CDR3 region has 14 residues. CDR1 and CDR2 from the germline V gene are LNHDA and SQIVND (reference sequence). CDR3 nucleotides: TGTGCCAGTAGTAACTCGGCTGGGGCCAACGTCCTGACTTTC. Encoded protein: CASSNSAGANVLTF.

The CDR3 DNA reads as TGTGCCAGTAGTACGGGAGCTATTAAGGGCACAGATACGCAGTATTTT. As protein: CASSTGAIKGTDTQYF. The chain joins TRBV19 to TRBJ2-3; D is perhaps TRBD2 (6 bases). V gave up 4 bases and J gave up 1 base, with 15 bases separating them. CDR3 size: 16 residues. Germline assignment: CDR1 LNHDA and CDR2 SQIVND (reference sequence).

V usage is TRBV4-1 and J usage is TRBJ1-5, with D unclear. V was trimmed by 0 bases and J by 9 bases, leaving 9 bases between them. The CDR3 totals 13 residues. Germline CDR1 reads MGHRA; CDR2 reads YSYEKL. Written as DNA, the CDR3 is TGCGCCAGCAGCCAAGAAGACGGAGCGCCCCAGCATTTT. Encoded protein: CASSQEDGAPQHF.

The chain carries TRBV5-1 and TRBJ1-2; 8 bases agree with TRBD1. The junction had 10 bases not matched to a gene; V was cut back by 4 bases and J by 5 bases. CDR3 size: 15 residues. CDR1 and CDR2 (germline): SGHRS, YFSETQ. CDR3 in amino acids: CASSISGTGAYGYTF. The CDR3 bases are TGCGCCAGCAGCATTTCCGGGACAGGAGCTTATGGCTACACCTTC.

The chain employs TRBV5-4 and TRBJ1-1, with D unresolved. The length of the CDR3 is 13 residues. Germline V gives CDR1 SGHNT, CDR2 YYREEE (reference sequence). V lost 0 bases, J lost 3 bases, and 6 bases lay in between. The CDR3 protein is CASSLVQDTEAFF. The CDR3 DNA sequence: TGTGCCAGCAGCTTGGTGCAGGACACTGAAGCTTTCTTT. Full variable domain (missing parts from reference TRBV5-4 and TRBJ1-1): ETGVTQSPTHLIKTRGQQVTLRCSSQSGHNTVSWYQQALGQGPQFIFQYYREEENGRGNFPPRFSGLQFPNYSSELNVNALELDDSALYLCASSLVQDTEAFFGQGTRLTVV.

The CDR3 region is CASSSQGSTADTQYF. The CDR3 nucleotides are TGTGCCAGCAGCTCTCAGGGGAGCACAGCAGATACGCAGTATTTT. The genes are TRBV21-1 and TRBJ2-3; the DNA was not used to check the table's D call, TRBD1. TRBV21-1 is a pseudogene segment. The CDR3 covers 15 residues.

This clone was counted once. This chain uses TRBV7-6 with TRBJ2-5; TRBD2 agrees at 13 bases. V lost 5 bases, J lost 1 base, and 7 bases stayed unmatched. Per the germline V gene, CDR1 is SGHVS and CDR2 is FNYEAQ. This CDR3 comprises 17 residues. CDR3 in amino acids: CASSPWTSGRGQETQYF. CDR3 sequence (DNA): TGTGCCAGCAGCCCCTGGACTAGCGGGAGAGGCCAAGAGACCCAGTACTTC.

The rearrangement uses TRBV6-5 and TRBJ2-7, with D possibly TRBD1 on 6 matching bases. The germline V and J ends were trimmed by 6 bases and 3 bases, with 12 bases remaining between them. Germline V gene lookup returns CDR1 MNHEY and CDR2 SVGAGI. The CDR3 totals 13 residues. The CDR3 sequence: CASRTTGGYEQYF. DNA for the CDR3: TGTGCCAGCAGGACGACAGGTGGCTACGAGCAGTACTTC.

The chain employs TRBV2 and TRBJ2-2, with 10 bases that match TRBD1. Losses at the gene ends were 4 bases for V and 3 bases for J; bases not matched to a gene: 2. CDR3 length: 15 residues. Germline assignment: CDR1 SNHLY and CDR2 FYNNEI. CDR3 sequence (DNA): TGTGCCAGCAGTGTGACAGGGGGCGACACCGGGGAGCTGTTTTTT. It translates to CASSVTGGDTGELFF.